The text below deals with one TCR beta chain. The sample originates from a study of cytomegalovirus exposure and HLA in healthy donors. There are 17 residues in the CDR3. CDR1 and CDR2 from the germline V gene are SGHNT and YYREEE (reference sequence). Both 60 Vbeta primers and 13 Jbeta primers went into the PCR. The assay was immunoSEQ multiplex PCR, and TCRdb's table has in-frame clones only and misses some. This table has around 200,000 clones, more than 65% appearing once. Sequencing was performed on PBMCs. The sequence was obtained from a girl aged 2 to 10 in good health and CMV-seropositive. The chain has TRBV5-4 and TRBJ2-5, with TRBD1 matching over 8 bases. The DNA end is a closer match to TRBJ2-7, so the J assignment may be wrong. DNA of the CDR3: TGTGCCAGCAGCGTAGGGAGGACAGGGCCAATCTCCTACGAGCAGTACTTC. Translated, it gives CASSVGRTGPISYEQYF.